The TCR beta chain described here comes from a study of T cells in Graves' hyperthyroidism and ophthalmopathy. Regions amplified from RNA transcripts were the TCR beta CDR3 regions. With the HTBI primer set, the TCR CDR3 went through a first round of RT-PCR. TCRdb ran MiXCR on the multiplex PCR reads and lists one entry per CDR3 protein. The profile covers about 840,000 distinct CDR3 sequences, with 38% appearing a single time and 7% to 10% taken by the ten largest. Germline CDR1 reads MNHEY; CDR2 reads SVGAGI. The CDR3 is 14 amino acids. V gave up 1 base and J gave up 5 bases, with 12 bases separating them.

The TCR was taken from a man aged 18 to 30 with Graves' hyperthyroidism. The sequenced material came from blood. This chain connects TRBV6-5 to TRBJ2-7, with D possibly TRBD2 on 6 matching bases. For the CDR3, the DNA is TGTGCCAGCAGTTACTATCCGGGAGTCCACGAGCAGTACTTC. Translating it yields CASSYYPGVHEQYF.